This TCR beta chain comes out of a study of CD8+ T cells in alopecia areata listed by TCRdb under 2018. Turning to the overall study: Treated patients were enrolled in an open-label pilot trial of oral tofacitinib at 5 to 10 mg twice daily for moderate-to-severe alopecia areata. Tofacitinib was administered for 6 to 18 months, and 6 months of follow-up off drug were then conducted to assess delayed response and recurrence. High-throughput TCRbeta sequencing was used to examine T cell clonal expansion in alopecia areata in both the C3H/HeJ mouse model and human patients. In humans, TCRbeta sequencing was performed on scalp tissue and on sorted CD4+ and CD8+ peripheral blood T cells from healthy controls and from patients with patchy or totalis/universalis alopecia areata. Biopsies were taken from tofacitinib-treated patients at baseline and at 4 and 24 weeks of treatment, and a later scalp biopsy was taken in several of the tofacitinib-treated patients. Scalp clonality was compared across normal scalp (n=4), patchy alopecia areata scalp (n=8), and alopecia totalis/universalis scalp (n=8). RNA came from the PAXgene miRNA kit for fixed scalp, the miRNeasy kit for PBMCs, and the RNeasy kit for mouse skin. TCRbeta CDR3 regions were amplified by immunoSEQ multiplex PCR using 35 Vbeta forward and 13 Jbeta reverse primers. General study outcomes and caveats: TCR sequences shared between patients were less clear than in mice, possibly partly because of HLA diversity in the patient population. Unlike mouse skin, where gammadelta T cells dominate, normal human skin contains resident alphabeta T cells that get sequenced too, which complicates analysis of the scalp TCR repertoire. Compared with normal scalp, lesional scalp, particularly in alopecia totalis/universalis, had higher clonality and more expanded CD8+ clones, which suggests antigenic drive.

The time point label of this sample denotes: baseline before oral tofacitinib. From alopecia areata patients, peripheral blood was collected along with lesional scalp punch biopsies. PBMCs were separated by density centrifugation and stained for CD3, CD4 and CD8, after which CD4+ and CD8+ T cells were sorted on a FACSAria. At the junction V is shortened by 0 bases and J by 7 bases, with 19 bases in between. CDR1 and CDR2, per the germline V gene, are SGHRS and YFSETQ. Inclusive of the bounding cysteine and phenylalanine, the CDR3 is 16 residues long. The only DNA kept is the CDR3, 48 bases in frame from the first base. Receptor libraries were prepared by the immunoSEQ multiplex PCR assay. To provide template for TCR sequencing, every sample had RNA extracted and reverse transcribed into cDNA. First-strand cDNA was synthesized with SuperScript III using a 2:1 mix of oligo-dT and random hexamers. Amplification bias was assessed with a synthetic immune receptor repertoire, and residual bias was removed computationally. The source study handled its data this way. After raw reads were preprocessed to remove errors, the CDR3 was defined following IMGT conventions as running from the conserved cysteine to phenylalanine. Clonality was computed as 1 minus the Shannon entropy, with the entropy normalized by log2 of the number of productive unique TCRs. Whether each scalp clone was CD4 or CD8 was inferred by checking scalp TCRbeta sequences against the CD4 and CD8 repertoires from sorted blood. TCRdb's version of the immuneACCESS table is confined to in-frame rearrangements and falls short of the full clone set. An unresolved V gene accounts for under half of the shortfall where checked; the remainder is of unknown origin. Clonal size and the V and J genes are those of that table, whereas D and trimming came from the DNA. This sample holds 130,000 to 150,000 clones; around 49% were observed only once. The biggest ten clones account for 0.99% of the sample.

Concerning this clone: This clone's antigen is unknown. Nothing much larger sits one base from this clone, and base qualities are not available.

This chain joins TRBV5-1 to TRBJ1-2, with the D gene too uncertain to name. The sequence was collected from a human donor with alopecia areata. Sequencing used CD4+ T cells sorted from blood, obtained at week 0. At the DNA level, the sequence is TGCGCCAGCAGCTTGGCCGGAATCTCAGGAGAGGCTGGCTACACCTTC. This is translated as CASSLAGISGEAGYTF.